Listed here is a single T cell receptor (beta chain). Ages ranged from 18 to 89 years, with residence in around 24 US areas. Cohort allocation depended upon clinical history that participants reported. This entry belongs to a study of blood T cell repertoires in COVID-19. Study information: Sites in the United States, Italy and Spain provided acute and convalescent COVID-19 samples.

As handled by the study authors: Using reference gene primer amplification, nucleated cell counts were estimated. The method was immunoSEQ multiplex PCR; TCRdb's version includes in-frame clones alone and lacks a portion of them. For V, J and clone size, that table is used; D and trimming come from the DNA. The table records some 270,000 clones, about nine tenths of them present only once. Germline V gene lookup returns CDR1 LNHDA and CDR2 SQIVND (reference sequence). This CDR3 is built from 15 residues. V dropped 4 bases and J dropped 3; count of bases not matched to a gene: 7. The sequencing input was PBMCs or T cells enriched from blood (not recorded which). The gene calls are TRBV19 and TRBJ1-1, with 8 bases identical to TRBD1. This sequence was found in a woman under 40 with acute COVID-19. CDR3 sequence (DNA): TGTGCCAGTAGTAGCGTCGCAGGGGGCTACACTGAAGCTTTCTTT. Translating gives CASSSVAGGYTEAFF.